The 4 T cell receptor beta chains below were found in one sample sequenced in a study of cytomegalovirus exposure and HLA in healthy donors. PCR primers comprised 60 Vbeta and 13 Jbeta primers. Only in-frame clones appear in the TCRdb table, and some are missing; sequencing was by immunoSEQ multiplex PCR. The sample has about 33,000 clones, 53% seen once. The sequenced sample consisted of PBMCs. The source is a woman aged 35 to 49 in good health and CMV-seropositive.

Concerning this clone: One end of the junction varies from germline; a read error may be responsible. The V gene is TRBV6-1, the J gene TRBJ1-2; D remains unclear. Germline values: CDR1 MNHNS, CDR2 SASEGT. The CDR3 length is 15 residues. CDR3 in DNA: TGTGCCAGCATTCTTCAGGCCAGCTTTAACTCTGGCTACACCTTC. Translated, it gives CASILQASFNSGYTF.

The chain is built from TRBV5-1 and TRBJ1-1; 8 positions agree with TRBD1. The CDR3 extends over 16 amino acids. The germline V gene has CDR1 SGHRS and CDR2 YFSETQ. The ends lost 0 bases at V and 0 bases at J; junction bases unmatched: 4. The CDR3 bases are TGCGCCAGCAGCTTGGGGGCAGGGGGCATGAACACTGAAGCTTTCTTT. This codes for CASSLGAGGMNTEAFF.

The V call is TRBV4-3, the J call TRBJ1-2; TRBD1 aligns across 11 bases. Looked up from germline, CDR1 is LGHNA and CDR2 is YSLEER. This CDR3 comprises 16 residues. V dropped 4 bases and J dropped 4; count of bases not matched to a gene: 8. The CDR3 coding sequence is TGCGCCAGCAGCCCCACCCGGACAGGGGGCGCCTATGGCTACACCTTC. Residues: CASSPTRTGGAYGYTF.

The rearrangement uses TRBV7-9 and TRBJ1-1; 8 bases are shared with TRBD1. V was clipped by 5 bases and J by 4 bases; unmatched bases: 12. Germline V gene data show CDR1 as SEHNR and CDR2 as FQNEAQ (reference sequence). CDR3 size: 16 residues. The CDR3 sequence: CASSLSGTGAFTEAFF. The CDR3 nucleotides are TGTGCCAGCAGCCTTTCCGGGACAGGAGCTTTCACTGAAGCTTTCTTT.